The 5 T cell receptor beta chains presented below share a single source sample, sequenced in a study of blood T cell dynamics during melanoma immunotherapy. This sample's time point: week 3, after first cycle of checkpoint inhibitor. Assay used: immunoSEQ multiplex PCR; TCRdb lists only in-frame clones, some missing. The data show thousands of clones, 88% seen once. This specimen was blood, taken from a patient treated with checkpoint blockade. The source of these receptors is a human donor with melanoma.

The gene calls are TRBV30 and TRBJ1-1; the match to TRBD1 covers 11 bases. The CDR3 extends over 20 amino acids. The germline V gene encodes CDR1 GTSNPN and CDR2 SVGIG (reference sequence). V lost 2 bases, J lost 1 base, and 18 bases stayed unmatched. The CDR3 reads CAWSRGLPRDRGSRNTEAFF. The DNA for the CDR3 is TGTGCCTGGAGTAGGGGTCTCCCCCGGGACAGGGGGTCGAGGAACACTGAAGCTTTCTTT.

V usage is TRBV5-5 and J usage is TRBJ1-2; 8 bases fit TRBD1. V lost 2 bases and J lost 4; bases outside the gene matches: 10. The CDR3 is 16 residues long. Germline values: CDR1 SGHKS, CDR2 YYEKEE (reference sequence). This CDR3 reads CASSLGGGTGPYGYTF. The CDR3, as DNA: TGTGCCAGCAGCTTAGGAGGTGGGACAGGTCCCTATGGCTACACCTTC.

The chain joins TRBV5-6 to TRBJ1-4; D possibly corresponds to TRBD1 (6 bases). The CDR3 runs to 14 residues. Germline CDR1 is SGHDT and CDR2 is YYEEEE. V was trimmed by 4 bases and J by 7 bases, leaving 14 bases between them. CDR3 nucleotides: TGTGCCAGCAGCCTACGGGGGCTGAGTGAAAAACTGTTTTTT. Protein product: CASSLRGLSEKLFF.

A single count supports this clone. CDR3 sequence reads: CASSMPLAGGNQETQYF. The CDR3 region has the DNA TGTGCCAGCAGCATGCCGCTAGCGGGGGGAAACCAAGAGACCCAGTACTTC. V gene TRBV7-3 combines with J gene TRBJ2-5, with 11 nucleotides matching TRBD2. V lost 5 bases to trimming and J lost 0 bases; unmatched junction nucleotides: 8. The CDR3 extends over 17 amino acids. Germline CDR1 and CDR2: SGHTA and FQGTGA.

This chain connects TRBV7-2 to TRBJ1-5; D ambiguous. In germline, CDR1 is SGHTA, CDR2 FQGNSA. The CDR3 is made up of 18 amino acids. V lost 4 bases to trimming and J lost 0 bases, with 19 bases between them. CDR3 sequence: CASSSPVGTSYSNQPQHF. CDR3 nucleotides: TGTGCCAGCAGCTCCCCGGTCGGCACGTCTTATAGCAATCAGCCCCAGCATTTT.